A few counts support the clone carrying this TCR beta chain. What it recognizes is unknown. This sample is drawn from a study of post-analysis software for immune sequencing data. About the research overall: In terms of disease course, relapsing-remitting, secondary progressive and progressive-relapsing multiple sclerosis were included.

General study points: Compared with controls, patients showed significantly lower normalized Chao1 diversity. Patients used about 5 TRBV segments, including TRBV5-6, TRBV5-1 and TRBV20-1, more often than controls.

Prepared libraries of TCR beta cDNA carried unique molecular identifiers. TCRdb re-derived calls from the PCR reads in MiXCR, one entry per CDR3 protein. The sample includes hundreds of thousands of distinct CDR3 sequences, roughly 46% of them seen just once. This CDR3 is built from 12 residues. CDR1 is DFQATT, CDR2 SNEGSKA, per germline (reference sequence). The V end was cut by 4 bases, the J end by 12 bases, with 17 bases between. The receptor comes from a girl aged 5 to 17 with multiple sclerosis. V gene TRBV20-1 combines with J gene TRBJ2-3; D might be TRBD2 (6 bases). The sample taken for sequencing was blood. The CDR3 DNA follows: TGCAGTGCTACCAAGGGCGGGGAAAACCAGTATTTT. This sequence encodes CSATKGGENQYF.